The TCR beta chain under discussion was sequenced for a study of blood T cell repertoires in COVID-19 (dated by TCRdb to about 2020). Regarding the complete study: Samples covering the acute and convalescent phases of COVID-19 were provided by collaborators in the United States, Italy and Spain. The dataset comprised deeply sampled blood TCRbeta repertoires from subjects exposed to, actively infected with, or recovered from COVID-19. The prospective study material was composed of cDNA or gDNA derived from T cells, B-cell-depleted T cells, or PBMCs. Where HLA class I and class II types were available, the types were taken from metadata supplied by the sample provider, not from assay-based typing. The repertoires were released in a freely available public database intended as a resource for research on the immune response to SARS-CoV-2. The samples were drawn from two sources: the first 160 participants of the ongoing ImmuneRACE study, and over 950 subjects contributed by 6 global collaborators. The sample metadata nearly always contained a de-identified subject ID, COVID-19 status, age in years and sex.

The study at large found these results: Clinical and demographic metadata were provided uncurated, with the amount varying by source and participant.

The CDR3 has 16 amino acids, counting the end cysteine and phenylalanine. The CDR3 DNA has 48 bases and is translated from base 1. CDR1 and CDR2 were assigned from the germline V gene as WSHSY and SAAADI. The trim is 2 bases for V and 3 bases for J, with a gap of 16 bases between the germline ends. The immunoSEQ Assay, a bias-controlled multiplex PCR, was used to amplify TCRbeta CDR3 regions from genomic DNA. The study's own analysis went as follows. The number of nucleated cells in each sample was estimated from the amplification of reference gene primers within the assay. To quantify the absolute abundance of each unique TCRbeta CDR3 rearrangement, sequence reads were collapsed and filtered. For each sample, productive Simpson clonality was calculated by taking the square root of Simpson's diversity index across productive rearrangements. Sourced from immuneACCESS, this table was stored by TCRdb with only in-frame sequences that have V and J called. A share of the clones is absent; for the studies checked, an unresolved V gene accounts for under half, and the remainder has no known explanation. V, J and clone size derive from that table, while D and trimming were established from the DNA sequence. The sample has about 270,000 clones on record, under 90% of them singletons. The leading ten clones occupy roughly a sixth of the sample.

Notes on this clone: This receptor's antigen is unknown. No much larger clone exists at a distance of one base, and base qualities are not known.

Participants in the prospective study were aged about 18 to 95 years, lived in 20 to 30 United States geographic areas, and enrolled through a virtual design. To assign participants to cohorts, the prospective study relied on clinical history that participants themselves reported in a screening survey and a study questionnaire. Recovered participants in ImmuneRACE Cohort 3 were defined as having two consecutive negative NP/OP PCR tests, clearance from a healthcare professional, or resolution of symptoms. In the prospective study, whole blood, serum and a nasopharyngeal or oropharyngeal swab were collected from each participant by mobile phlebotomists. Prospective study participants could optionally give additional blood draws and questionnaires over an approximately two-month period. Before DNA extraction, prospective study blood samples were shipped either frozen or at room temperature.

The specimen sequenced was PBMCs or T cells enriched from blood (not recorded which). The rearranged chain carries TRBV10-2 and TRBJ2-5; a weak D assignment points to TRBD2 (7 bases agree). This receptor was identified in a man aged 18-30 years who had recovered from COVID-19. The DNA is as follows: TGCGCCAGCAGTGAGAGGAAGGGAGGGGGGAAAGAGACCCAGTACTTC. This encodes CASSERKGGGKETQYF.